This T cell receptor (beta chain) was obtained from a study of T cell responses to AZD1222 COVID-19 vaccine. CDR3 length: 15 residues. The germline V gene has CDR1 MNHEY and CDR2 SVGAGI. Trimming shortened V by 7 bases and J by 5 bases, and 17 bases separated the two germline ends. Sequencing was performed with immunoSEQ multiplex PCR; in TCRdb, only in-frame clones are kept and a portion is missing. The sample includes 100,000 to 150,000 clones, about 88% of them seen just once. Details on this clone: Its cognate antigen is unknown.

General study results and limits: Spike-specific TCR repertoires showed rising breadth and depth after two AZD1222 doses. Close to half of all spike-specific TCRs reportedly target regions of the variants that are unmutated. Every sample of the repertoires postdated the peak T cell response. At baseline, just a handful of AZD1222 recipients tested seropositive.

The material sequenced was peripheral blood, taken on day 0 of MenACWY control vaccination. This TCR derives from an adult in good health. This sequence joins TRBV6-5 and TRBJ2-2, with D uncertain. The CDR3 region has the DNA TGTGCCAGCACCTCTGATGGCCCTCCTACCGGGGAGCTGTTTTTT. It translates to CASTSDGPPTGELFF.